Below, 2 T cell receptor beta chains from the same sample are listed, as sequenced in a study of T cell repertoires and HLA-DP antigens. TCRdb keeps only in-frame clones here, not all; method: immunoSEQ multiplex PCR. This table has about 73,000 clones, around three quarters appearing once. For these TCRs, the target antigens are not known. Material for sequencing was CD4+ T cells from PBMCs. The receptor source for this set is a man in his 60s in good health and CMV-seronegative.

This chain uses TRBV29-1 with TRBJ2-3; D tentatively reads TRBD1 or TRBD2 (6 bases each). CDR1 is SQVTM, CDR2 ANQGSEA, per germline. V lost 6 bases, J lost 1 base, and 11 bases lay in between. CDR3 size: 13 residues. Here the CDR3 DNA reads TGCAGCGTGGAGGAGGGGGGCACAGATACGCAGTATTTT. Translation: CSVEEGGTDTQYF.

V is TRBV6-1 and J is TRBJ2-7; maybe TRBD2 (5 bases). There are 14 residues in the CDR3. Trimming left V 6 bases short and J 1 base short, with 13 bases between. Germline V gene sequence: CDR1 MNHNS, CDR2 SASEGT. In nucleotides, the CDR3 is TGTGCCAGCAGCCCATACGGGGAATCCTACGAGCAGTACGTC. Its protein product is CASSPYGESYEQYV.